The 12 T cell receptor beta chains in this list originate from one sample, sequenced in a study of cytomegalovirus exposure and HLA in healthy donors. The PCR ran on 60 Vbeta and 13 Jbeta primers. This table comes from immunoSEQ multiplex PCR, and its TCRdb copy is limited to in-frame clones, with some not included. The repertoire holds about 140,000 clones, with 79% as singletons. The sequencing input was PBMCs. The receptor source for this set is a male donor in good health and CMV-seronegative.

The chain couples TRBV9 to TRBJ2-3; perhaps TRBD2 as D (5 bases). This CDR3 region has 15 residues. The germline gives CDR1 SGDLS, CDR2 YYNGEE. Between the trimmed V and J ends, which lost 2 bases and 2 bases, there was a span of 12 bases. CDR3 bases: TGTGCCAGCAGCGTGGAGGACGGGCTCACAGATACGCAGTATTTT. This codes for CASSVEDGLTDTQYF.

This clone was observed a single time. This chain links TRBV2 with TRBJ2-2, with 10 bases that match TRBD1. The trim removed 6 bases at V and 3 bases at J, leaving 7 bases unmatched. The CDR3 runs to 16 residues. The V gene's germline CDR1 is SNHLY and CDR2 FYNNEI. The CDR3 DNA sequence: TGTGCCAGCAGCATACCGGGACAGGGGTACACCGGGGAGCTGTTTTTT. This encodes CASSIPGQGYTGELFF. Together with reference TRBV2 and TRBJ2-2, the CDR3 gives the full variable domain: EPEVTQTPSHQVTQMGQEVILRCVPISNHLYFYWYRQILGQKVEFLVSFYNNEISEKSEIFDDQFSVERPDGSNFTLKIRSTKLEDSAMYFCASSIPGQGYTGELFFGEGSRLTVL.

V gene TRBV5-6 combines with J gene TRBJ1-5; D ambiguous. Germline CDR1 SGHDT, CDR2 YYEEEE. Trimming removed 0 bases at V and 7 bases at J, with 11 bases between. This CDR3 has 14 residues. CDR3 sequence reads: CASSLAGFTQPQHF. The CDR3 DNA is TGTGCCAGCAGCTTGGCAGGTTTTACGCAGCCCCAGCATTTT.

The CDR3 protein is CASSLDRGDTQYF. The DNA of the CDR3 is TGTGCCAGCAGCTTGGACAGGGGAGATACGCAGTATTTT. The rearrangement links TRBV5-4 to TRBJ2-3, with 7 bases aligning to TRBD1. Germline V CDR1 and CDR2: SGHNT, YYREEE (reference sequence). The CDR3 loop spans 13 amino acids. V dropped 0 bases and J dropped 5; count of bases not matched to a gene: 0.

The rearrangement uses TRBV5-1 and TRBJ1-2; 8 bases match TRBD1. CDR1 is SGHRS and CDR2 is YFSETQ in the germline V gene. The J segment lost 6 bases and the V segment lost 3 bases, leaving 10 bases of the junction unmatched. This CDR3 region has 15 residues. The CDR3 sequence is CASSSEPGGIDGYTF. For the CDR3, the DNA is TGCGCCAGCAGCTCGGAACCAGGGGGCATTGATGGCTACACCTTC.

In DNA, the CDR3 is TGCAGCGTTGTAAGGTCTAGCGGGTACGAGCAGTACTTC. Translating it yields CSVVRSSGYEQYF. V is TRBV29-1 and J is TRBJ2-7; 8 bases agree with TRBD2. Germline V lookup: CDR1 SQVTM, CDR2 ANQGSEA. The CDR3 loop spans 13 amino acids. Trimming took 4 bases from V and 4 from J; bases not matched to a gene: 6.

The table lists this clone with a count of one. This chain links TRBV5-1 with TRBJ2-5; D might be TRBD2 (5 bases). This CDR3 region has 14 residues. The germline V gene encodes CDR1 SGHRS and CDR2 YFSETQ. V lost 1 base, J lost 2 bases, and 9 bases lay in between. CDR3 loop: CASSLNGNQETQYF. The CDR3 bases are TGCGCCAGCAGCTTGAACGGGAATCAAGAGACCCAGTACTTC.

The chain links TRBV5-6 to TRBJ1-2, with D maybe TRBD1 (5 bases). Trimming stripped 4 bases from V and 2 bases from J, with 9 bases between. The length of the CDR3 is 13 residues. Per the germline V gene, CDR1 is SGHDT and CDR2 is YYEEEE. This CDR3 reads CASSPDRNYGYTF. The CDR3 DNA is TGTGCCAGCAGCCCTGACAGAAACTATGGCTACACCTTC.

This clone was seen more than once but under ten times. The chain carries TRBV5-6 and TRBJ1-4; 8 bases are shared with TRBD1. Germline CDR1 and CDR2: SGHDT and YYEEEE. This CDR3 comprises 15 residues. The J segment lost 4 bases and the V segment lost 3 bases, leaving 5 bases of the junction unmatched. The CDR3, as DNA: TGTGCCAGCAGCTGGGGGACAGGCGTTAATGAAAAACTGTTTTTT. Translated, it gives CASSWGTGVNEKLFF.

V usage is TRBV4-3 and J usage is TRBJ1-1; D not resolved. The germline gives CDR1 LGHNA, CDR2 YSLEER. Trimming cost V 3 bases and J 1 base, with 9 bases left between them. This CDR3 spans 14 amino acids. The CDR3 sequence is CASSHVLGNTEAFF. The CDR3, as DNA: TGCGCCAGCAGCCACGTACTAGGGAACACTGAAGCTTTCTTT.

This clone was seen just once. The chain recombines TRBV4-1 with TRBJ2-7, with D perhaps matching TRBD2 (5 bases). Germline CDR1 and CDR2: MGHRA and YSYEKL. V dropped 1 base and J dropped 2 bases, with 12 bases sitting between them. The CDR3 covers 15 residues. CDR3 coding DNA: TGCGCCAGCAGCCAAGGGGTTGAGGGTCCCTACGAGCAGTACTTC. Translated, it gives CASSQGVEGPYEQYF.

The chain is built from TRBV5-1 and TRBJ2-1; 11 positions match TRBD2. Germline CDR1 reads SGHRS; CDR2 reads YFSETQ. There are 15 residues in the CDR3. The V and J ends lost 4 bases and 6 bases, in that order; junction bases with no gene match: 6. As DNA, the CDR3 is TGCGCCAGCAGCCCTCTTAGCGGGGGGGTCAATGAGCAGTTCTTC. It codes for CASSPLSGGVNEQFF.